Below, 18 T cell receptor beta chains from the same sample are listed, as sequenced in a study of CD4 T cells in relation to SARS-CoV-2 and coronaviruses. TCRdb keeps only in-frame clones here, not all; method: immunoSEQ multiplex PCR. The repertoire holds around 30,000 clones, more than 65% seen once, with around 3.3% in the top ten. Their recognized antigens are unknown. The material sequenced was memory CD4+ T cells from PBMCs, cultured in vitro. These receptors all come from an adult with COVID-19.

The chain combines TRBV27 with TRBJ1-3; D call uncertain. Germline V lookup: CDR1 MNHEY, CDR2 SMNVEV (reference sequence). Trimming took off 7 bases at V and 0 bases at J, with 7 bases between the two ends. The CDR3 runs to 13 residues. CDR3 nucleotides: TGTGCCAGCAAGGCAAGCTCTGGAAACACCATATATTTT. Translation: CASKASSGNTIYF.

This clone has a single count. The V gene is TRBV7-9, the J gene TRBJ2-1, with D possibly TRBD2 on 6 matching bases. The V and J ends lost 3 bases and 8 bases respectively, with 17 bases between them. CDR1 SEHNR and CDR2 FQNEAQ come from the germline V gene (reference sequence). The CDR3 spans 15 residues. CDR3 sequence: CASSFWTGLRDEQFF. CDR3 in DNA: TGTGCCAGCAGCTTTTGGACGGGACTCCGCGATGAGCAGTTCTTC.

The chain joins TRBV25-1 to TRBJ2-7; tentatively, D is TRBD2 (8 bases). Germline assignment: CDR1 MGHDK and CDR2 SYGVNS. The CDR3 consists of 15 residues. Trimming left V 1 base short and J 5 bases short, with 15 bases between. CDR3 in amino acids: CASSESGGLVHEQYF. DNA for the CDR3: TGTGCCAGCAGTGAATCAGGGGGACTAGTTCACGAGCAGTACTTC.

The chain links TRBV28 to TRBJ2-5; the D call may be TRBD1 or TRBD2 (5 bases each). The germline V gene has CDR1 MDHEN and CDR2 SYDVKM. The CDR3 sequence is 14 residues long. V was shortened by 6 bases and J by 0 bases, with 11 bases between the two germline ends. The CDR3 bases are TGTGCCAGCAGCGTACCGGGACACCAAGAGACCCAGTACTTC. Protein sequence: CASSVPGHQETQYF.

V gene TRBV28 combines with J gene TRBJ2-2; possible D gene TRBD2, 6 bases. Germline CDR1 MDHEN, CDR2 SYDVKM. The CDR3 is 15 amino acids. With 2 bases removed from V and 1 base from J, the gap between germline ends came to 8 bases. The CDR3 region is CASSLMGGNTGELFF. The CDR3 region has the DNA TGTGCCAGCAGTTTAATGGGGGGGAACACCGGGGAGCTGTTTTTT.

In its sample, this clone was seen once. The gene calls are TRBV19 and TRBJ1-1; 7 bases are a match to TRBD1. The CDR3 extends over 15 amino acids. The V gene's germline CDR1 is LNHDA and CDR2 SQIVND (reference sequence). J lost 4 bases, V lost 3 bases, and 8 bases had no gene match. The DNA for the CDR3 is TGTGCCAGTAGTATGGCTACAGGGGTAGCCACTGAAGCTTTCTTT. It codes for CASSMATGVATEAFF.

This chain joins TRBV7-3 and TRBJ2-2, with D possibly matching TRBD2 (6 bases). The CDR3 runs to 14 residues. V lost 6 bases and J 8 bases, leaving 16 bases between the germline ends. The germline CDR1 and CDR2 sequences are SGHTA and FQGTGA. The CDR3 DNA reads TGTGCCAGCAGTACCGTTAGCGGTGGAGGGGAGCTGTTTTTT. Protein product: CASSTVSGGGELFF.

The rearrangement uses TRBV6-6 and TRBJ2-7; perhaps TRBD2 as D (5 bases). Germline V CDR1 and CDR2: MNHNY, SVGAGI (reference sequence). The CDR3 has 14 amino acids. V was shortened by 4 bases and J by 3 bases, with 13 bases between the two germline ends. As DNA, the CDR3 is TGTGCCAGCAGTTTCACCCTTGGGAGCTACGAGCAGTACTTC. Translation gives CASSFTLGSYEQYF.

The chain is built from TRBV19 and TRBJ1-6; D remains unclear. Germline CDR1 reads LNHDA; CDR2 reads SQIVND (reference sequence). CDR3 length: 15 amino acids. The ends were cut back, 4 bases at V and 10 bases at J, with 17 bases in the middle. CDR3 bases: TGTGCCAGTAGTACATCCGGGCCTCTGGGGTCACCCCTCCACTTT. Its translation is CASSTSGPLGSPLHF.

With regard to this clone: The sample contains more than one DNA sequence encoding this CDR3. The chain carries TRBV7-9 and TRBJ1-1; D is ambiguous. The CDR3 totals 13 residues. V was clipped by 1 base and J by 0 bases, with 3 bases between them. CDR1 and CDR2 from the germline V gene are SEHNR and FQNEAQ (reference sequence). The CDR3 loop is CASSLDMNTEAFF. CDR3 coding DNA: TGTGCCAGCAGCTTAGACATGAACACTGAAGCTTTCTTT.

The sample holds a few counts of this clone. The genes are TRBV5-1 and TRBJ2-7; perhaps TRBD2 as D (6 bases). In germline, CDR1 is SGHRS, CDR2 YFSETQ. The length of the CDR3 is 14 residues. V lost 3 bases and J 0 bases, leaving 10 bases between the germline ends. The DNA of the CDR3 is TGCGCCAGCAGCTCATTAGCGGACTCCTACGAGCAGTACTTC. Its protein is CASSSLADSYEQYF.

The rearrangement links TRBV5-1 to TRBJ2-3, with TRBD1 identical over 7 bases. V was clipped by 4 bases and J by 6 bases; unmatched bases: 8. Germline values: CDR1 SGHRS, CDR2 YFSETQ. The CDR3 runs to 14 residues. The CDR3 sequence is CASSEGTVTDTQYF. CDR3 sequence (DNA): TGCGCCAGCAGCGAGGGGACAGTTACCGATACGCAGTATTTT.

This clone was observed once. This chain joins TRBV18 and TRBJ2-1; maybe TRBD2 (6 bases). Trimming left V 3 bases short and J 7 bases short, with 19 bases between. Germline lookup yields CDR1 KGHSH and CDR2 LQKENI. The CDR3 length is 16 residues. The CDR3 nucleotides read TGTGCCAGCTCACCCGGTGGAGGGATGGTTCGTAATGAGCAGTTCTTC. Its protein product is CASSPGGGMVRNEQFF.

This chain joins TRBV12-3 or TRBV12-4 and TRBJ2-3; possible D gene TRBD2, 6 bases. The CDR3 has 12 amino acids. V was trimmed by 6 bases and J by 4 bases, leaving 8 bases between them. The CDR3 region is CASSRLADTQYF. CDR3 coding DNA: TGTGCCAGCAGCAGACTAGCAGATACGCAGTATTTT.

This clone was picked up one time. V and J are TRBV11-3 and TRBJ2-3; TRBD1 aligns across 10 bases. Germline assignment: CDR1 SGHNT and CDR2 YENEEA. V was clipped by 5 bases and J by 4 bases; unmatched bases: 3. The CDR3 sequence is 14 residues long. DNA of the CDR3: TGTGCCAGCAGCCCCGGACAGGGGGCAGATACGCAGTATTTT. This codes for CASSPGQGADTQYF. Full variable domain (rest looked up from reference TRBV11-3 and TRBJ2-3): EAGVVQSPRYKIIEKKQPVAFWCNPISGHNTLYWYLQNLGQGPELLIRYENEEAVDDSQLPKDRFSAERLKGVDSTLKIQPAELGDSAVYLCASSPGQGADTQYFGPGTRLTVL.

This clone was picked up a small number of times. The chain uses TRBV2 and TRBJ2-2, with 8 nucleotides matching TRBD2. Germline V CDR1 and CDR2: SNHLY, FYNNEI. This CDR3 is 17 amino acids long. The ends lost 5 bases at V and 6 bases at J; junction bases unmatched: 14. CDR3 bases: TGTGCCAGCAGTAAAGAGCGAGCGGGAGTTGGCGCCGGGGAGCTGTTTTTT. It yields the protein CASSKERAGVGAGELFF.

This clone was seen only a few times. The chain joins TRBV5-1 to TRBJ2-1, with TRBD2 matching 9 bases. Per the germline V gene, CDR1 is SGHRS and CDR2 is YFSETQ. Unmatched junction bases numbered 4, after V lost 4 bases and J lost 5 bases. The CDR3 has 14 residues. CDR3 DNA sequence: TGCGCCAGCAGCGCGACTAGCGGACACAATGAGCAGTTCTTC. This codes for CASSATSGHNEQFF.

As DNA, the CDR3 is TGTGCCAGCAGCCACCAGGGAATGGGGCAGTTCTTC. Translation: CASSHQGMGQFF. The rearrangement links TRBV3-1 (or the pseudogene TRBV3-2) to TRBJ2-1, with D possibly matching TRBD1 (5 bases). V lost 3 bases to trimming and J lost 12 bases, with 12 bases between them. Germline V CDR1 and CDR2: LGHDT, YNNKEL (reference sequence). There are 12 residues in the CDR3.